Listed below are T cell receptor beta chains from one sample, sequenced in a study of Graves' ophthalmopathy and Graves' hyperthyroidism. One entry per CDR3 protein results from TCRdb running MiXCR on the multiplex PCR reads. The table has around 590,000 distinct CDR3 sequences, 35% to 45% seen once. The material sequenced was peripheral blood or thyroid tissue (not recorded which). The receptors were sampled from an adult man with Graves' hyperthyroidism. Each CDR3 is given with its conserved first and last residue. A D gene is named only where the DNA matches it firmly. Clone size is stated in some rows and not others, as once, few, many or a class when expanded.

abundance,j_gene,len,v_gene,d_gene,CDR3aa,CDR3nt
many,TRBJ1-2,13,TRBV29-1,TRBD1,CSVGQGAEASYTF,TGCAGCGTGGGCCAGGGGGCAGAGGCTAGCTACACCTTC
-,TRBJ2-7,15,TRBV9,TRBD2,CASSVGLAGYNEQYF,TGTGCCAGCAGCGTCGGACTAGCGGGATACAATGAGCAGTACTTC
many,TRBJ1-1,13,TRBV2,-,CASGNRENTEAFF,TGTGCCAGCGGGAACAGGGAGAACACTGAAGCTTTCTTT
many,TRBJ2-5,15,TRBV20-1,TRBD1,CSAHGQGRGQETQYF,TGCAGTGCACACGGACAGGGACGAGGGCAAGAGACCCAGTACTTC
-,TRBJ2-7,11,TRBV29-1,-,CSGRASYEQYF,TGCAGCGGGAGGGCCTCCTACGAGCAGTACTTC
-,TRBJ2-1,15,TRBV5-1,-,CASSLVFGDYNEQFF,TGCGCCAGCAGCTTGGTTTTCGGGGATTACAATGAGCAGTTCTTC
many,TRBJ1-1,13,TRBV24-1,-,CATSDEMGTEAFF,TGTGCCACCAGTGACGAAATGGGCACTGAAGCTTTCTTT
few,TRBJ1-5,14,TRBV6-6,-,CASIRDASNQPQHF,TGTGCCAGCATCCGAGACGCCAGTAATCAGCCCCAGCATTTT
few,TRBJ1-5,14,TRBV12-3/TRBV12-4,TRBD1,CASSKTGPNQPQHF,TGTGCCAGCAGTAAGACAGGGCCCAATCAGCCCCAGCATTTT
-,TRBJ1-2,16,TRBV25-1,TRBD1,CASSGRSGDRDGGYTF,TGTGCCAGCAGTGGGAGGAGCGGGGACAGGGATGGTGGCTACACCTTC
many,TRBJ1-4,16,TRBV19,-,CASSIDLQGPSEKLFF,TGTGCCAGTAGTATAGATCTACAGGGTCCAAGTGAAAAACTGTTTTTT
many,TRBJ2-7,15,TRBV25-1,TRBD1,CASSELGGSRYEQYF,TGTGCCAGCAGTGAATTAGGGGGCAGCCGCTACGAGCAGTACTTC
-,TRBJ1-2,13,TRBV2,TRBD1,CASEGDRVYGYTF,TGTGCCAGCGAAGGGGACAGGGTCTATGGCTACACCTTC
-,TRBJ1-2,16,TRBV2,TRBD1,CASSEALDRVGYGYTF,TGTGCCAGCAGTGAAGCTCTCGACAGGGTCGGCTATGGCTACACCTTC
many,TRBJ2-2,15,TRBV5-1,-,CASSYYGSMAGELFF,TGCGCCAGCAGCTACTATGGAAGTATGGCCGGGGAGCTGTTTTTT
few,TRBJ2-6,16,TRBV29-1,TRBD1,CSVPGQGSSGANVLTF,TGCAGCGTGCCGGGACAGGGGAGCTCTGGGGCCAACGTCCTGACTTTC
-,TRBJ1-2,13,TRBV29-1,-,CSVTGGAYYGYTF,TGCAGCGTTACGGGGGGCGCATACTATGGCTACACCTTC
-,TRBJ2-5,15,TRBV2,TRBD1,CASSKNRGSQETQYF,TGTGCCAGCAGTAAAAACAGGGGATCCCAAGAGACCCAGTACTTC
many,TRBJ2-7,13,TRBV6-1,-,CASSESGLHEQYF,TGTGCCAGCAGTGAATCAGGGCTCCACGAGCAGTACTTC
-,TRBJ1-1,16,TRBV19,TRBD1,CASSIVRGRVNTEAFF,TGTGCCAGTAGTATAGTCAGGGGGCGGGTGAACACTGAAGCTTTCTTT
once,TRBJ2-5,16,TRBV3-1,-,CASSQDLNRGLETQHF,TGTGCCAGCAGCCAAGATCTTAACCGGGGCTTGGAGACCCAGCACTTC
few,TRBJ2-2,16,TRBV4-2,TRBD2,CASSQDAAGGPGELFF,TGTGCCAGCAGCCAAGATGCAGCGGGGGGGCCCGGGGAGCTGTTTTTT
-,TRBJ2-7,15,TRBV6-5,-,CASSYGDGFSYEQYF,TGTGCCAGCAGTTACGGGGACGGATTTTCCTACGAGCAGTACTTC
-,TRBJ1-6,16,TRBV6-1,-,CASSEALGRDNSPLHF,TGTGCCAGCAGTGAAGCGCTCGGCAGAGATAATTCACCCCTCCACTTT
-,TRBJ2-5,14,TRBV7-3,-,CASSKGSRGETQYF,TGTGCCAGCAGCAAGGGGTCCCGGGGTGAGACCCAGTACTTC
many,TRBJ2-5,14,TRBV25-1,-,CASSELGNRETQYF,TGTGCCAGCAGTGAATTGGGGAATCGAGAGACCCAGTACTTC
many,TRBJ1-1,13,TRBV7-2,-,CASSLGAGFAAFF,TGTGCCAGCAGCTTAGGTGCAGGGTTTGCAGCTTTCTTT
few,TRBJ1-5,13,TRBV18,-,CASSPTQNQPQHF,TGTGCCAGCTCCCCGACACAAAATCAGCCCCAGCATTTT
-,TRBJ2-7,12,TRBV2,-,CASSRPYNEQYF,TGTGCCAGCTCGAGGCCGTACAATGAGCAGTACTTC
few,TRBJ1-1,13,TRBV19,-,CASSIIGNTEAFF,TGTGCCAGTAGTATTATCGGGAACACTGAAGCTTTCTTT
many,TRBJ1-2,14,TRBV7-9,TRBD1,CASSKLRQGYGYTF,TGTGCCAGCAGTAAACTTCGACAGGGCTATGGCTACACCTTC
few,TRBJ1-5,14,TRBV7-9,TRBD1,CASSIRDRYQPQHF,TGTGCCAGCAGTATCCGGGACAGATATCAGCCCCAGCATTTT
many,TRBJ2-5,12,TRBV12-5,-,CASGLDQETQYF,TGTGCTAGTGGTTTAGACCAAGAGACCCAGTACTTC
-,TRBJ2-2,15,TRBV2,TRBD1,CASRQQGFGTGELFF,TGTGCCAGCAGACAACAGGGGTTCGGCACCGGGGAGCTGTTTTTT
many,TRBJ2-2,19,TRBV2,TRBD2,CASSELLGLAGGRGGELFF,TGTGCCAGCAGTGAACTCTTAGGACTAGCGGGAGGTCGTGGCGGGGAGCTGTTTTTT
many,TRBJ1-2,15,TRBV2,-,CASSRTEMTNYGYTF,TGTGCCAGCAGTCGGACGGAGATGACTAACTATGGCTACACCTTC
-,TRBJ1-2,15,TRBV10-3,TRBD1,CASSLRGGQGYGYTF,TGTGCCAGCAGTTTAAGAGGTGGACAGGGCTATGGCTACACCTTC
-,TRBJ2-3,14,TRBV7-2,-,CASRRDLGTDTQYF,TGTGCCAGTCGACGGGACCTTGGCACAGATACGCAGTATTTT
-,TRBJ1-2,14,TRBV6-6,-,CASSFSWGAAGYTF,TGTGCCAGCAGTTTCTCATGGGGGGCTGCTGGCTACACCTTC
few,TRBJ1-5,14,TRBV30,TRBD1,CAWSKGQGNQPQHF,TGTGCCTGGAGCAAGGGACAGGGGAATCAGCCCCAGCATTTT
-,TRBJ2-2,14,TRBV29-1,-,CSARRDGNTGELFF,TGCAGCGCTAGAAGGGACGGCAACACCGGGGAGCTGTTTTTT
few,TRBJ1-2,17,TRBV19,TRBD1,CASSILIRQGSHYGYTF,TGTGCCAGTAGTATTTTAATTCGACAGGGGAGTCACTATGGCTACACCTTC
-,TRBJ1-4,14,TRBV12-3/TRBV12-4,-,CASSSGVENEKLFF,TGTGCCAGCTCATCAGGGGTGGAGAATGAAAAACTGTTTTTT
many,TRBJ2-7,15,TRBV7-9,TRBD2,CASSSSTSGRDEQYF,TGTGCCAGCAGCTCCTCCACTAGCGGGAGGGACGAGCAGTACTTC
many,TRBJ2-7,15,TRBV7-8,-,CASSLPQGGPYEQYF,TGTGCCAGCAGCTTACCACAGGGGGGGCCCTACGAGCAGTACTTC
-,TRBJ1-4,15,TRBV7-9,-,CASSLWGRLDEKLVF,TGTGCCAGCAGCTTGTGGGGGCGGCTTGACGAAAAACTGGTTTTT
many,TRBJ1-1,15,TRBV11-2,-,CASSLGVGIHTEAFF,TGTGCCAGCAGCTTAGGGGTAGGGATCCACACTGAAGCTTTCTTT
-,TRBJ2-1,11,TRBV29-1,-,CSVAFGDEQFF,TGCAGCGTTGCGTTCGGCGATGAGCAGTTCTTC
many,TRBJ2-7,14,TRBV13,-,CASSLGRGRNEQYF,TGTGCCAGCAGCTTAGGTCGAGGGCGGAACGAGCAGTACTTC
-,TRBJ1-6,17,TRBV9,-,CASSPLGGLGNNSPLHF,TGTGCCAGCAGCCCCCTAGGAGGGCTTGGGAATAATTCACCCCTCCACTTT
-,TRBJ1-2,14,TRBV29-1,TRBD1,CSVVPGQGTYGYTF,TGCAGCGTCGTTCCTGGACAGGGGACCTATGGCTACACCTTC
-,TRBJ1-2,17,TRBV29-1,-,CSVEDPGGGVIWDGYTF,TGCAGCGTTGAAGATCCGGGGGGAGGCGTGATATGGGATGGCTACACCTTC
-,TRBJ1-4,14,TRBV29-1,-,CSVAGFGANEKLFF,TGCAGCGTTGCAGGGTTTGGAGCTAATGAAAAACTGTTTTTT